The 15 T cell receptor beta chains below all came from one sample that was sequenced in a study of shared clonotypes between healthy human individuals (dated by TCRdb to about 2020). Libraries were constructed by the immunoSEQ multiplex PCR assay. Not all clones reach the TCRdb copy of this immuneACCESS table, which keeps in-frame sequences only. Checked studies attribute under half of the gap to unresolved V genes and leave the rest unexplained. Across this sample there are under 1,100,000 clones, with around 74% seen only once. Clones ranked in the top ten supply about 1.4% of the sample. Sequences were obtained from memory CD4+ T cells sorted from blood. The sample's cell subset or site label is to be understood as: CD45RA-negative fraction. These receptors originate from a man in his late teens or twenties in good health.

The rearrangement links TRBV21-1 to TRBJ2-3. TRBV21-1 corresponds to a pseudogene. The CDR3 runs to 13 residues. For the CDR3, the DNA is TGTGCCAGCAGCCTCGCCCCGACAGATACGCAGTATTTT. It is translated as CASSLAPTDTQYF.

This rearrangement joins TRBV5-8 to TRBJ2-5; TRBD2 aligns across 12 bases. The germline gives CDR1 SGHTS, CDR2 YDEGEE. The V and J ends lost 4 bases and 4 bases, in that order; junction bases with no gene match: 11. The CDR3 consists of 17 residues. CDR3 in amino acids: CASSRGTLAGGSETQYF. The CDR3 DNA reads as TGTGCCAGCAGCAGAGGAACACTAGCGGGGGGTTCAGAGACCCAGTACTTC.

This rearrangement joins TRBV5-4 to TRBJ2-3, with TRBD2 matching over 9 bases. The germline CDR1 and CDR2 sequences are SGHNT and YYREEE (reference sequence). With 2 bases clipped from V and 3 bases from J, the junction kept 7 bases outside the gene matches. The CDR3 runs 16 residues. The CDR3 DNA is TGTGCCAGCAGCTTCGGGCGGGGGGGATCTACAGATACGCAGTATTTT. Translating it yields CASSFGRGGSTDTQYF.

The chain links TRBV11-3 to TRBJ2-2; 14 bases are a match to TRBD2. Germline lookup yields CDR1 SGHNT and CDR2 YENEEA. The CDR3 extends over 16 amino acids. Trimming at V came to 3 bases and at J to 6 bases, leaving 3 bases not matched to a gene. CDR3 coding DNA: TGTGCCAGCAGCTTTCGACTAGCGGGGGGGCCCGGGGAGCTGTTTTTT. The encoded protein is CASSFRLAGGPGELFF.

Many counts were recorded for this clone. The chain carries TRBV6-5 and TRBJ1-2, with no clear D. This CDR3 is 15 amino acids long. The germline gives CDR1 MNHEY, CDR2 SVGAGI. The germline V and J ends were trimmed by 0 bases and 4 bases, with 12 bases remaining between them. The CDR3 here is CASSYSLKGSYGYTF. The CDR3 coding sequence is TGTGCCAGCAGTTACTCCTTGAAGGGTAGCTATGGCTACACCTTC.

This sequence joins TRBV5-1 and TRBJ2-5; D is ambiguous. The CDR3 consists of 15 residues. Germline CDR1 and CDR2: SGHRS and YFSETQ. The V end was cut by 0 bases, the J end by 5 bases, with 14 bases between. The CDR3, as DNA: TGCGCCAGCAGCTTGGATGGTACCCCACTTGAGACCCAGTACTTC. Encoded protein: CASSLDGTPLETQYF. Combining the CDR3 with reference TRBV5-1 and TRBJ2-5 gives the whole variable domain KAGVTQTPRYLIKTRGQQVTLSCSPISGHRSVSWYQQTPGQGLQFLFEYFSETQRNKGNFPGRFSGRQFSNSRSEMNVSTLELGDSALYLCASSLDGTPLETQYFGPGTRLLVL.

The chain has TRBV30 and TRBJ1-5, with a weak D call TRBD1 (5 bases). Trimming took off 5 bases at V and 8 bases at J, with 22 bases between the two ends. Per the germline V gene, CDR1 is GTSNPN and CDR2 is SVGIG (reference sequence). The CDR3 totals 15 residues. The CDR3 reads CAWGSGTSGGKPQHF. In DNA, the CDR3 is TGTGCCTGGGGCTCCGGGACCTCGGGAGGTAAGCCCCAGCATTTT.

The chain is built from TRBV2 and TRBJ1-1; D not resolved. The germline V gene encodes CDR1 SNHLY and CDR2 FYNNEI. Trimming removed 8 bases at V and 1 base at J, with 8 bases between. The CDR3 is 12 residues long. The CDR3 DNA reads TGTGCCAGCCACATCGGGAACACTGAAGCTTTCTTT. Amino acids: CASHIGNTEAFF.

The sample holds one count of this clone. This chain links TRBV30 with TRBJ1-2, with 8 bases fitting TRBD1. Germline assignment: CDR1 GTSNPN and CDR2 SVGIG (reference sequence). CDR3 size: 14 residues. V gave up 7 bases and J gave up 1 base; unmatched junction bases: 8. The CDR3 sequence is CASQPTGGNYGYTF. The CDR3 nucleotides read TGTGCCTCCCAACCTACAGGGGGTAACTATGGCTACACCTTC.

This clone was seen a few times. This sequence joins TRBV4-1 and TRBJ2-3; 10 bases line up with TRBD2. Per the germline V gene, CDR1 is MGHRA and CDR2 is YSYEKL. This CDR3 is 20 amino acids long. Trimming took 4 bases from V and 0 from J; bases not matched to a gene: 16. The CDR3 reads CASSLGVAGGPVTSTDTQYF. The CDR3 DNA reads TGCGCCAGCAGCCTCGGAGTAGCGGGGGGCCCGGTTACTAGCACAGATACGCAGTATTTT.

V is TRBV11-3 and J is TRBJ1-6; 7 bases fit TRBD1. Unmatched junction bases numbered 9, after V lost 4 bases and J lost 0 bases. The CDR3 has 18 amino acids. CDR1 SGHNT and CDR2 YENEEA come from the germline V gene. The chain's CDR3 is CASSYADRVSSYNSPLHF. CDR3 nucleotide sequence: TGTGCCAGCAGCTACGCAGACAGGGTGAGCTCCTATAATTCACCCCTCCACTTT. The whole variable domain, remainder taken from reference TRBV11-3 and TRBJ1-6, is EAGVVQSPRYKIIEKKQPVAFWCNPISGHNTLYWYLQNLGQGPELLIRYENEEAVDDSQLPKDRFSAERLKGVDSTLKIQPAELGDSAVYLCASSYADRVSSYNSPLHFGNGTRLTVT.

The CDR3 DNA follows: TGTGCCAGCAGCTTGGCGTACGGGGGCCTTCGTGAGACCCAGTACTTC. It yields the protein CASSLAYGGLRETQYF. This sequence joins TRBV5-5 and TRBJ2-5; D may be TRBD1 or TRBD2 (6 bases each). Trimming stripped 0 bases from V and 5 bases from J, with 17 bases between. From germline, CDR1 is SGHKS and CDR2 YYEKEE (reference sequence). CDR3 size: 16 residues.

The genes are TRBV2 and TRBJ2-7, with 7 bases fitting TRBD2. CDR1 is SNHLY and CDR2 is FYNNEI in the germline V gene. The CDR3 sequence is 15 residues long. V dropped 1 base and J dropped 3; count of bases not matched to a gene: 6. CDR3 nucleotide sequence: TGTGCCAGCAGTGAAGGATTTAGCGGGTACTACGAGCAGTACTTC. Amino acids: CASSEGFSGYYEQYF.

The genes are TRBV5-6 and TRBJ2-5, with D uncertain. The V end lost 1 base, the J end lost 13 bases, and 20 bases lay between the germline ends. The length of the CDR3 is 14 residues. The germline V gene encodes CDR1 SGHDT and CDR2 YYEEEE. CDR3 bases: TGTGCCAGCAGCTTGCGCGCAGGTCCCTCCACCTTGTACTTC. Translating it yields CASSLRAGPSTLYF.

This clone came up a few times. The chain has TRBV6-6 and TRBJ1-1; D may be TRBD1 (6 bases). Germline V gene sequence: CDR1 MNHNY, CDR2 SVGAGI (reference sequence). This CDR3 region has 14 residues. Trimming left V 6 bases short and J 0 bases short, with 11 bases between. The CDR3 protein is CASRNRDLNTEAFF. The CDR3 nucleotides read TGTGCCAGCAGAAACAGGGATTTGAACACTGAAGCTTTCTTT.